The rows below give T cell receptor beta chains drawn from one sample of a study of identical twins. TCRdb re-called the 5' RACE reads with MiXCR, one entry per CDR3 protein. The sample contains around 490,000 distinct CDR3 sequences, around 22% of which appear only once. The sample also formed part of further work on yellow fever vaccine responses in identical twins.

The sequencing sample was made of CD4+ T cells sorted from blood. The receptors stem from a woman aged 18-30 years in good health. CDR3s include the opening cysteine and the closing phenylalanine or tryptophan.

J: TRBJ2-7; V: TRBV7-2; CDR3: CASSLGGVAGAREQYF
J: TRBJ2-7; V: TRBV28; CDR3: CASSPLFAGQYF
J: TRBJ1-1; V: TRBV28; CDR3: CASGPRVLAEAFF
J: TRBJ2-5; V: TRBV12-3/TRBV12-4; CDR3: CASRRVWETQYF
J: TRBJ1-3; V: TRBV12-3/TRBV12-4; CDR3: CASSLPLLAGLFGNTIYF
J: TRBJ2-2; V: TRBV10-1; CDR3: CASSIAGAGPEELFF
J: TRBJ2-7; V: TRBV6-1; CDR3: CASSLLAENYEQYF
J: TRBJ2-3; V: TRBV4-1; CDR3: CASSHYRAGEDTQYF
J: TRBJ2-1; V: TRBV5-1; CDR3: CASSRGASGSGEQFF
J: TRBJ1-2; V: TRBV4-2; CDR3: CASSQAGQEGINYGYTF
J: TRBJ1-4; V: TRBV12-3/TRBV12-4; CDR3: CASSSNLATNEKLFF
J: TRBJ1-1; V: TRBV20-1; CDR3: CSAPGQILEAFF
J: TRBJ1-4; V: TRBV28; CDR3: CASRSPVGSNEKLFF
J: TRBJ2-5; V: TRBV28; CDR3: CASSWAGAETQYF
J: TRBJ2-3; V: TRBV12-5; CDR3: CASATFSGTGWPDTQYF
J: TRBJ2-5; V: TRBV7-6; CDR3: CASSFSTGTPKF
J: TRBJ2-1; V: TRBV20-1; CDR3: CSARDRGGRGLEQFF
J: TRBJ2-1; V: TRBV18; CDR3: CASSPPSTGLAGDYEQFF
J: TRBJ1-2; V: TRBV20-1; CDR3: CSARDHPDRDRYGYTF
J: TRBJ2-5; V: TRBV12-3/TRBV12-4; CDR3: CASSLSWTEQYF
J: TRBJ2-2; V: TRBV7-3; CDR3: CASSFGSNGSFPGELFF